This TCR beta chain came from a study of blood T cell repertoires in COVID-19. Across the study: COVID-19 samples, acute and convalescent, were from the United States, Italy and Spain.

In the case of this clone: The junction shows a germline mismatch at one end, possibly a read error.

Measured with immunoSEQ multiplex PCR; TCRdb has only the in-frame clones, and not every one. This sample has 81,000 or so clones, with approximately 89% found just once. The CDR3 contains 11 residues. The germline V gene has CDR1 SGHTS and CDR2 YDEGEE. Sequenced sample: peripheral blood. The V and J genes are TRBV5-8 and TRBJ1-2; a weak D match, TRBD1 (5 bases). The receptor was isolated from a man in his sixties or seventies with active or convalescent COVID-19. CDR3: CASSFSGIPVF. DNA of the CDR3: TGTGCCAGCAGCTTCTCAGGGATCCCAGTCTTC. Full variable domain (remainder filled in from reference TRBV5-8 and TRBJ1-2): EAGVTQSPTHLIKTRGQQATLRCSPISGHTSVYWYQQALGLGLQFLLWYDEGEERNRGNFPPRFSGRQFPNYSSELNVNALELEDSALYLCASSFSGIPVFGSGTRLTVV.